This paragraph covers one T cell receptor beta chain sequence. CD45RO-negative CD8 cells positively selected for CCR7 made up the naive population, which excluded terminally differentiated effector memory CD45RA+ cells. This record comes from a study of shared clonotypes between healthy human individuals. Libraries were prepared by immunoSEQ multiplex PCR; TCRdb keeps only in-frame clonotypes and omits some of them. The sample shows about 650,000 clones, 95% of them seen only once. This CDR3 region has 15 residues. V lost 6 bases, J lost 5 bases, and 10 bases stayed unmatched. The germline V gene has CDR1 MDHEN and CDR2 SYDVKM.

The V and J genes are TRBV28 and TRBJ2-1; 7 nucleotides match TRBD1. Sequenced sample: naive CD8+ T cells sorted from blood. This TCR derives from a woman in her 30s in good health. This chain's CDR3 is CASSQTGARDNEQFF. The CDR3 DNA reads TGTGCCAGCAGCCAAACAGGGGCAAGGGACAATGAGCAGTTCTTC.